This entry lists 15 T cell receptor beta chains sequenced from one sample in a study of T cells in Graves' hyperthyroidism and ophthalmopathy. RNA transcripts gave rise to amplified TCR beta CDR3 regions. The study used the HTBI primer set for a first-round RT-PCR of the TCR CDR3. TCRdb independently ran MiXCR on the multiplex PCR reads; one entry per CDR3 protein. The sample includes roughly 280,000 distinct CDR3 sequences, over 15% seen only once; the top ten take around 57%. Material for sequencing was blood. The origin of the receptors is a woman aged 55-70 years with Graves' ophthalmopathy.

The chain has TRBV7-2 and TRBJ1-2; the D gene is possibly TRBD1 (6 bases). Germline loops: CDR1 SGHTA, CDR2 FQGNSA. V lost 1 base and J lost 6, with 15 bases in between. The CDR3 is 15 amino acids. This chain's CDR3 is CASSLVLTGGNGYTF. CDR3 coding DNA: TGTGCCAGCAGCTTAGTATTGACGGGGGGCAATGGCTACACCTTC. Drawing the rest from reference TRBV7-2 and TRBJ1-2, the complete variable domain is GAGVSQSPSNKVTEKGKDVELRCDPISGHTALYWYRQSLGQGLEFLIYFQGNSAPDKSGLPSDRFSAERTGGSVSTLTIQRTQQEDSAVYLCASSLVLTGGNGYTFGSGTRLTVV.

There are many counts of this clonotype. The chain carries TRBV7-2 and TRBJ2-1; 13 positions agree with TRBD2. The CDR3 consists of 17 residues. CDR1 SGHTA and CDR2 FQGNSA come from the germline V gene. J lost 9 bases, V lost 5 bases, and 13 bases had no gene match. CDR3 bases: TGTGCCAGCAGCCCAGGGCGGGGGACTAGCGGGATGGTTGAGCAGTTCTTC. Translated: CASSPGRGTSGMVEQFF.

This chain uses TRBV5-1 with TRBJ2-1; TRBD2 matches 7 bases. This CDR3 is 13 amino acids long. Germline CDR1 reads SGHRS; CDR2 reads YFSETQ. V was pared by 6 bases and J by 15 bases, with 15 bases of the junction left unmatched. The CDR3 bases are TGCGCCAGCACCCGCGGGGGTACTAGCGAGGGGTTCTTC. Its protein product is CASTRGGTSEGFF. Supplemented by reference TRBV5-1 and TRBJ2-1, the full variable domain reads KAGVTQTPRYLIKTRGQQVTLSCSPISGHRSVSWYQQTPGQGLQFLFEYFSETQRNKGNFPGRFSGRQFSNSRSEMNVSTLELGDSALYLCASTRGGTSEGFFGPGTRLTVL.

This chain joins TRBV5-6 and TRBJ2-1; 12 bases match TRBD2. The V gene end was trimmed by 1 base and the J gene end by 9 bases; junction bases not matched to a gene: 5. The CDR3 consists of 15 residues. Germline values: CDR1 SGHDT, CDR2 YYEEEE. CDR3 protein: CASSLRTSGAREQFF. DNA for the CDR3: TGTGCCAGCAGCTTGCGGACTAGCGGGGCGCGTGAGCAGTTCTTC.

This clonotype was observed a few times. One junction end disagrees with the germline gene, perhaps due to a read error. The CDR3 spells CASSLFGASSDEQYF. Written as DNA, the CDR3 is TGTGCCAGCAGTTTATTTGGGGCCTCCTCCGACGAGCAGTACTTC. This rearrangement joins TRBV27 to TRBJ2-7; possibly TRBD1 for D (5 bases). CDR3 length: 15 amino acids. CDR1 and CDR2 from the germline V gene are MNHEY and SMNVEV (reference sequence).

This clonotype has a count of ten or more. The chain carries TRBV2 and TRBJ2-7, with TRBD2 identical over 7 bases. The length of the CDR3 is 15 residues. CDR1 is SNHLY and CDR2 is FYNNEI in the germline V gene. J gave up 0 bases and V 6 bases, and 8 bases lay outside the gene matches. In nucleotides, the CDR3 is TGTGCCAGCAGGCTCCGGGACTACCCCTCCTACGAGCAGTACTTC. Translating gives CASRLRDYPSYEQYF.

The rearrangement joins TRBV20-1 to TRBJ2-7, with 8 bases lining up with TRBD1. The germline V gene encodes CDR1 DFQATT and CDR2 SNEGSKA (reference sequence). Trimming at V came to 0 bases and at J to 4 bases, leaving 8 bases not matched to a gene. This CDR3 is 15 amino acids long. The chain's CDR3 is CSAREGAGGYYEQYF. CDR3 DNA: TGCAGTGCTAGAGAGGGGGCAGGGGGCTATTACGAGCAGTACTTC.

The chain couples TRBV27 to TRBJ2-7; 15 bases align to TRBD2. After removal of 0 bases from V and 9 bases from J, the junction contained 3 bases not matched to a gene. Germline V gives CDR1 MNHEY, CDR2 SMNVEV (reference sequence). This CDR3 contains 15 residues. The CDR3 reads CASSLSMGLAGGQYF. The CDR3 nucleotides are TGTGCCAGCAGTTTATCTATGGGACTAGCGGGAGGGCAGTACTTC.

This clonotype was found many times. The rearrangement uses TRBV29-1 and TRBJ1-1; D is unresolved. The CDR3 is made up of 13 amino acids. CDR1 and CDR2 (germline): SQVTM, ANQGSEA. V gave up 6 bases and J gave up 3 bases, with 14 bases separating them. CDR3 in amino acids: CSVAQDMDTEAFF. CDR3 DNA sequence: TGCAGCGTCGCCCAGGATATGGACACTGAAGCTTTCTTT.

The V gene is TRBV19, the J gene TRBJ2-3; 7 bases are a match to TRBD1. The V gene's germline CDR1 is LNHDA and CDR2 SQIVND (reference sequence). CDR3 size: 16 residues. Trimming took 4 bases from V and 2 from J; bases not matched to a gene: 9. In nucleotides, the CDR3 is TGTGCCAGTAGTACCGACCGGGACAGAAACACAGATACGCAGTATTTT. It encodes CASSTDRDRNTDTQYF.

V gene TRBV6-1 combines with J gene TRBJ2-3, with 12 bases fitting TRBD1. The germline V gene has CDR1 MNHNS and CDR2 SASEGT. Trimming removed 6 bases from V and 6 bases from J; junction bases left unmatched: 13. The CDR3 is 17 amino acids. The CDR3 DNA is TGTGCCAGCAGGAGCCGGGACAGGGGGCGACTTTCCGATACGCAGTATTTT. Its protein is CASRSRDRGRLSDTQYF.

The table lists this clonotype with a few counts. The chain uses TRBV19 and TRBJ2-7, with TRBD1 identical over 9 bases. V shed 6 bases, J shed 7 bases, and the junction held 4 bases outside the gene matches. In germline, CDR1 is LNHDA, CDR2 SQIVND (reference sequence). The CDR3 sequence is 12 residues long. CDR3 bases: TGTGCCAGTAGGGACAGGGGTTGGGAGCAGTACTTC. It yields the protein CASRDRGWEQYF.

The sample holds many counts of this clonotype. This chain links TRBV9 with TRBJ2-7; D unresolved. V lost 0 bases and J lost 5, with 12 bases in between. In germline, CDR1 is SGDLS, CDR2 YYNGEE. CDR3 size: 14 residues. The CDR3 coding sequence is TGTGCCAGCAGCGTAGTAAGTGCGTCGGACGAGCAGTACTTC. The encoded protein is CASSVVSASDEQYF.

This clonotype was counted ten times or more. The V and J genes are TRBV5-1 and TRBJ1-1; no clear D gene. The CDR3 sequence is 13 residues long. V dropped 5 bases and J dropped 2 bases, with 10 bases sitting between them. CDR1 is SGHRS, CDR2 YFSETQ, per germline. In DNA, the CDR3 is TGCGCCAGCAGGGCGGACGTTAACACTGAAGCTTTCTTT. Translating gives CASRADVNTEAFF.

There are a few counts of this clonotype. This chain joins TRBV12-3 or TRBV12-4 and TRBJ1-2, with unresolved D. The V end lost 4 bases, the J end lost 8 bases, and 14 bases lay between the germline ends. The CDR3 totals 13 residues. CDR3 residues: CASSYWRVDGYTF. Here the CDR3 DNA reads TGTGCCAGCAGTTATTGGAGGGTAGACGGCTACACCTTC.